The rows below give T cell receptor beta chains drawn from one sample of a study of Ad26.COV2.S vaccination and SARS-CoV-2 variants. Clones were sequenced by immunoSEQ multiplex PCR, and TCRdb holds only the in-frame ones, with some missing. The table lists 500,000 or so clones, approximately 89% of them singletons. Sample: peripheral blood, taken in a trial of Ad26.COV2.S vaccine versus placebo. The receptors stem from a person aged 18 to 59 who received the Ad26.COV2.S COVID-19 vaccine or a placebo. Both conserved end residues are part of each CDR3. The D gene is left open where the match is weak. Size is omitted from some rows. Given values are once, few, many or a class for expanded clones.

V gene	D gene	J gene	clone size	CDR3 DNA	CDR3 protein
TRBV12-3/TRBV12-4	.	TRBJ2-3	.	TGTGCCAGCAGTCGCCACAGCACAGATACGCAGTATTTT	CASSRHSTDTQYF
TRBV7-2	.	TRBJ1-2	.	TGTGCCAGCAGCTTAGCGGGGGGACAACAGGGAGTATATGGCTACACCTTC	CASSLAGGQQGVYGYTF
TRBV7-8	.	TRBJ2-1	.	TGTGCCAGCAGCTCAGATGACAGGGAGGCCTACAATGAGCAGTTCTTC	CASSSDDREAYNEQFF
TRBV23-1	.	TRBJ1-5	.	TGCGCCAGCAGTCAATCAGGGGTGGCGCGCAATCAGCCCCAGCATTTT	CASSQSGVARNQPQHF
TRBV28	.	TRBJ1-4	.	TGTGCCAGCAGTTTAGGGGGGAGCGATGAAAAACTGTTTTTT	CASSLGGSDEKLFF
TRBV5-1	TRBD1	TRBJ1-2	.	TGCGCCAGCGGCCGAGGGGGACAGCTCTATGGCTACACCTTC	CASGRGGQLYGYTF
TRBV2	.	TRBJ2-7	once	TGTGCCAGCAGCGAAGCCTCCTACGAGCAGTACTTC	CASSEASYEQYF
TRBV29-1	.	TRBJ2-5	.	TGCAGCGTTGTTATTGATCAGGGATCGGTGACCCAGTACTTC	CSVVIDQGSVTQYF
TRBV5-1	.	TRBJ2-1	.	TGCGCCAGCAGCTCGACTATTCGCATCAATGAGCAGTTCTTC	CASSSTIRINEQFF
TRBV11-3	TRBD1	TRBJ1-4	.	TGTGCCAGCAGCGCCCCGGGACAGGGGTCTGAAAAACTGTTTTTT	CASSAPGQGSEKLFF
TRBV7-6	TRBD1	TRBJ1-5	.	TGTGCCAGCAGCTTAGCACAGGGGGGACAGCCCCAGCATTTT	CASSLAQGGQPQHF
TRBV6-2/TRBV6-3	.	TRBJ1-1	.	TGTGCCAGCAGTTTTCACATCCCACCGAAAGCTTTCTTT	CASSFHIPPKAFF
TRBV15	.	TRBJ1-5	.	TGTGCCACCAGCAGTATAAGCAATCAGCCCCAGCATTTT	CATSSISNQPQHF
TRBV19	.	TRBJ2-7	.	TGTGCCAGTAGTATCGGATTAGAGCAGTACTTC	CASSIGLEQYF
TRBV11-3	.	TRBJ2-5	.	TGTGCCAGCAGCTTCCGGGACCAAGAGACCCAGTACTTC	CASSFRDQETQYF
TRBV29-1	TRBD2	TRBJ2-1	.	TGCAGCGTTAGTAGGTCTAGCGGGGACTCGTGGCAGTTCTTC	CSVSRSSGDSWQFF
TRBV7-9	.	TRBJ1-1	.	TGTGCCAGCAGCTTAGTTTCGGACACTGAAGCTTTCTTT	CASSLVSDTEAFF